A single T cell receptor (beta chain) is shown here with its context. Its antigen is still unknown. The CDR3 has 17 residues. Trimming at V came to 0 bases and at J to 1 base, leaving 5 bases not matched to a gene. Germline V gene sequence: CDR1 MGHRA, CDR2 YSYEKL. The data were taken from a study of blood T cells in healthy people across ages. Study-level results: Long-lived donors carried more naive CD4+ cells and greater diversity than aged donors.

Through a sample-barcoded 5' primer and a J-beta primer mix, a second PCR was run for roughly 6 to 11 cycles. Each cDNA molecule was tagged by a template-switch adaptor that had 12 random nucleotides. Using its own MiXCR run on the 5' RACE reads, TCRdb lists one record per CDR3 protein. The data show 710,000 or so distinct CDR3 sequences, approximately 21% seen once. The sample consisted of blood. The chain employs TRBV4-1 and TRBJ2-5, with TRBD2 matching 10 bases. This TCR derives from a man between 65 and 85 years old in good health. The DNA of the CDR3 is TGCGCCAGCAGCCAAGATAAACTAGCGGGACCCCAAGAGACCCAGTACTTC. Encoded protein: CASSQDKLAGPQETQYF.